This T cell receptor beta chain was identified during a study of T cell responses to AZD1222 COVID-19 vaccine. Sequencing was performed with immunoSEQ multiplex PCR; in TCRdb, only in-frame clones are kept and a portion is missing. The sample shows roughly 150,000 clones, roughly nine tenths of them seen only once. Study-wide results and limits: Donors skewed white British and female; clonal diversity was possibly underestimated.

Concerning this clone itself: The antigen is unknown.

Germline V gene data show CDR1 as KGHSH and CDR2 as LQKENI. The CDR3 is made up of 15 amino acids. The V end was cut by 3 bases, the J end by 10 bases, with 19 bases between. The TCR sequence derives from an adult who received the AZD1222 COVID-19 vaccine. V is TRBV18 and J is TRBJ1-5; unclear D gene. The input for sequencing was peripheral blood, taken 28 days after the second AZD1222 dose. CDR3 sequence: CASSPDEGARDPQHF. The CDR3, as DNA: TGTGCCAGCTCACCCGACGAGGGAGCCCGGGATCCCCAGCATTTT.